The rows below give T cell receptor beta chains drawn from one sample of a study of blood T cell repertoires in COVID-19. The method was immunoSEQ multiplex PCR; TCRdb's version includes in-frame clones alone and lacks a portion of them. The data hold about 76,000 clones, with 75% to 90% observed a single time. Sequencing used peripheral blood. All receptors derive from a man aged 45-65 years with active COVID-19. Both conserved end residues are part of each CDR3. Each record gives: J gene, clone size, D gene, V gene, CDR3 DNA, CDR3 protein. D genes are given only for firm matches. Where a row states a size, it is once, few, many or the class of an expanded clone; other rows omit it.

>TRBJ2-2|.|TRBD2|TRBV11-2
TGTGCCAGCAGCCCCCTGAGCGGGGGAAACACCGGGGAGCTGTTTTTT
CASSPLSGGNTGELFF
>TRBJ2-3|.|TRBD2|TRBV19
TGTGCCAGTAGTATAAGGGAGGGTCTAGATACGCAGTATTTT
CASSIREGLDTQYF
>TRBJ2-7|.|TRBD1|TRBV7-9
TGTGCCAGCGCGAACGCGGGACAGGGAAAGTACGAGCAGTACTTC
CASANAGQGKYEQYF
>TRBJ2-1|.|.|TRBV7-3
TGTGCCAGCAGCCAACCGGGAACCAAATTGGGGAATGAGCAGTTCTTC
CASSQPGTKLGNEQFF
>TRBJ1-6|few|TRBD1|TRBV28
TGTGCCAGCAGTTTAGGGGCTTGGGACAGGGACTCACCCCTCCACTTT
CASSLGAWDRDSPLHF
>TRBJ2-5|.|.|TRBV29-1
TGCAGCGTCCGACAGGTTGTGGAGACCCAGTACTTC
CSVRQVVETQYF
>TRBJ2-7|.|TRBD2|TRBV27
TGTGCCAGCAGTCCCCCACCGGGACTAGCCTACGAGCAGTACTTC
CASSPPPGLAYEQYF
>TRBJ2-5|.|TRBD1|TRBV5-4
TGTGCCAGCAGCGCGGACAGGCTACAAGAGACCCAGTACTTC
CASSADRLQETQYF
>TRBJ2-7|.|TRBD2|TRBV5-4
TGTGCCAGCAGCTTGGGTAGCGGGAAAGGGGCCAACGAGCAGTACTTC
CASSLGSGKGANEQYF
>TRBJ1-5|.|TRBD1|TRBV2
TGTGCCAGCAACCAGGACAGGGGTGCTTGGAATCAGCCCCAGCATTTT
CASNQDRGAWNQPQHF
>TRBJ2-7|few|.|TRBV5-4
TGTGCCAGCAGCCTCGACGACAGCCCTATTTCCTACGAGCAGTACTTC
CASSLDDSPISYEQYF
>TRBJ2-5|few|TRBD2|TRBV5-4
TGTGCCAGCAGCTTAGGACTAGCGGGAGGGGAAGAGACCCAGTACTTC
CASSLGLAGGEETQYF
>TRBJ2-3|.|.|TRBV9
TGTGCCAGCAGCGCCCAGGACGGGACTCACACAGATACGCAGTATTTT
CASSAQDGTHTDTQYF
>TRBJ2-7|.|TRBD2|TRBV28
TGTGCCAGCAGTTTGGGGACTAGCGGGGGGGCTGGGAGAGAGCAGTACTTC
CASSLGTSGGAGREQYF
>TRBJ2-7|.|TRBD2|TRBV4-2
TGTGCCAGCAGCCAAGACTGGGAAGCGGGGGGGACCTACGAGCAGTACTTC
CASSQDWEAGGTYEQYF
>TRBJ2-7|.|TRBD2|TRBV7-3
TGTGCCAGCAGCTCCGGGACTAGGCTGGACGAGCAGTACTTC
CASSSGTRLDEQYF
>TRBJ2-3|.|TRBD2|TRBV19
TGTGCCACGGGAGGCAGAAGCACAGATACGCAGTATTTT
CATGGRSTDTQYF
>TRBJ2-3|once|TRBD1|TRBV18
TGTGCCAGCTCACCACGGGACAGGGGCCCAGATACGCAGTATTTT
CASSPRDRGPDTQYF
>TRBJ2-2|.|TRBD2|TRBV13
TGTGCCAGCAGCTTGAGCACACTAGCGGGAGGGCCGGGTGACGGGGAGCTGTTTTTT
CASSLSTLAGGPGDGELFF
>TRBJ1-5|.|TRBD1|TRBV6-2/TRBV6-3
TGTGCCAGCAGTAACCGACAGGGGCGAGGCAATCAGCCCCAGCATTTT
CASSNRQGRGNQPQHF
>TRBJ1-3|.|.|TRBV7-9
TGTGCCAGCAGCTTAGCGCAGCCAGGGCCTGGAAACACCATATATTTT
CASSLAQPGPGNTIYF
>TRBJ2-7|.|TRBD2|TRBV6-5
TGTGCCAGCACGGAAAACGGGAGGGGGAGTTCCGAGCAGTACTTC
CASTENGRGSSEQYF
>TRBJ1-2|once|TRBD1|TRBV30
TGTGCCTGGTGGAGACAGGACAGGGTCGGTGGCTACACCTTC
CAWWRQDRVGGYTF
>TRBJ2-7|.|.|TRBV4-2
TGTGCCAGCAGCCCCCAGGGCCACTACGAGCAGTACTTC
CASSPQGHYEQYF
>TRBJ2-7|.|TRBD1|TRBV5-1
TGCGCCAGCAGCTTGGCCCCGACAGGGATCTCCTACGAGCAGTACTTC
CASSLAPTGISYEQYF
>TRBJ2-2|.|TRBD1|TRBV15
TGTGCCACCAGCAGACCAAGACAGGGGCGACCAACCGGGGAGCTGTTTTTT
CATSRPRQGRPTGELFF
>TRBJ2-3|few|TRBD2|TRBV28
TGTGCCAGCAAAACAGGGGGACTAGCGGGAGACCGCACAGATACGCAGTATTTT
CASKTGGLAGDRTDTQYF
>TRBJ1-3|.|.|TRBV25-1
TGTGCCAGCAGTGCCCACAGGGACTCTGGAAACACCATATATTTT
CASSAHRDSGNTIYF
>TRBJ2-5|.|TRBD2|TRBV5-1
TGCGCCAGCAGCCCCAACGGGGGGGCGTACCAAGAGACCCAGTACTTC
CASSPNGGAYQETQYF
>TRBJ1-1|.|.|TRBV5-4
TGTGCCAGCAGCTTGGGCGGAGAGGACGGGAGAACTGAAGCTTTCTTT
CASSLGGEDGRTEAFF
>TRBJ2-7|once|.|TRBV28
TGTGCCAGCAGTTTAGTAATCTACGAGCAGTACTTC
CASSLVIYEQYF
>TRBJ2-3|.|.|TRBV27
TGTGCCAGCAGCCAGACAGTGCCCATAACAGATACGCAGTATTTT
CASSQTVPITDTQYF
>TRBJ1-2|few|TRBD1|TRBV6-5
TGTGCCAGCAGTCCTCACGAAGACAGGGACTATGGCTACACCTTC
CASSPHEDRDYGYTF
>TRBJ1-5|.|.|TRBV5-4
TGTGCCAGCAGCGCCCGAACAGGCAATCAGCCCCAGCATTTT
CASSARTGNQPQHF
>TRBJ1-1|.|.|TRBV11-2
TGTGCCAGCAGCGGACTCAGGAGGTCGGCCGGCTCGAACACTGAAGCTTTCTTT
CASSGLRRSAGSNTEAFF
>TRBJ1-5|.|TRBD1|TRBV9
TGTGCCAGCAGCCGGACAGGGGCTCGTCAGCCCCAGCATTTT
CASSRTGARQPQHF
>TRBJ2-3|.|TRBD1|TRBV5-1
TGCGCCAGCAGCCCAGGGGGAACAGATACGCAGTATTTT
CASSPGGTDTQYF
>TRBJ2-7|.|TRBD1|TRBV7-8
TGTGCCAGCAGCTTAGTCCGCGACAGGGGAAAGACCTACGAGCAGTACTTC
CASSLVRDRGKTYEQYF
>TRBJ1-2|.|TRBD1|TRBV5-6
TGTGCCAGCAGCTTGGGACAGGGGGCGATCTATGGCTACACCTTC
CASSLGQGAIYGYTF
>TRBJ2-1|.|TRBD2|TRBV19
TGTGCCACCCACCCCGCTAGCGGGGATACTTACAATGAGCAGTTCTTC
CATHPASGDTYNEQFF
>TRBJ2-3|.|.|TRBV6-4
TGTGCCAGCAGTGACGCCCCGGGACAACCAGATACGCAGTATTTT
CASSDAPGQPDTQYF
>TRBJ2-1|.|.|TRBV15
TGTGCCACCATAGACAGACTTAACAATGAGCAGTTCTTC
CATIDRLNNEQFF
>TRBJ1-5|.|TRBD1|TRBV28
TGTGCCAGCAGGCGGGACAGGGTGCGGCAGCCCCAGCATTTT
CASRRDRVRQPQHF
>TRBJ2-5|.|.|TRBV5-1
TGCGCCAGCAGCCCCCGTCAGGGATTTGGAGAGACCCAGTACTTC
CASSPRQGFGETQYF
>TRBJ1-1|.|TRBD1|TRBV7-9
TGTGCCAGCAGCTTAGGGTCCCAGGGGGCGGCGGGCGAAGCTTTCTTT
CASSLGSQGAAGEAFF
>TRBJ1-5|.|TRBD1|TRBV10-2
TGCGCCAGCAGTGACCCGGGACAGGGTTTGGTCCAGCATTTT
CASSDPGQGLVQHF
>TRBJ2-5|.|TRBD2|TRBV5-1
TGCGCCAGCAGCTTGGATTTTCTCGAGCGGGGGGCGTTAGAGACCCAGTACTTC
CASSLDFLERGALETQYF
>TRBJ1-2|.|.|TRBV7-9
TGTGCCAGCAGCGTACAGGGTTCGGATGGCTACACCTTC
CASSVQGSDGYTF
>TRBJ2-7|.|TRBD1|TRBV7-3
TGTGCCAGCAGCTTAGGGCAGGGGGCAGATTACGAGCAGTACTTC
CASSLGQGADYEQYF
>TRBJ1-2|.|.|TRBV28
TGTGCCAGCAGTTTAGGGGCGGGATTCTCCACTAACTATGGCTACACCTTC
CASSLGAGFSTNYGYTF
>TRBJ2-7|.|.|TRBV2
TGTGCCAGCAGTGAAAATGGGGCAGGTCGGGAGCAGTACTTC
CASSENGAGREQYF
>TRBJ2-1|.|TRBD1|TRBV18
TGTGCCAGCTCACCACCCAACAGGGGGCTGAAGAATGAGCAGTTCTTC
CASSPPNRGLKNEQFF